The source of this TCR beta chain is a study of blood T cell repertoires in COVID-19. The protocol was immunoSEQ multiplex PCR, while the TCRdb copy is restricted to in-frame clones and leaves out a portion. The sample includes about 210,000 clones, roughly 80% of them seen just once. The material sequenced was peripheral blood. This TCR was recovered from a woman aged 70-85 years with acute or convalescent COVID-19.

In DNA form, the CDR3 reads TGCGCCAGCAGCCCGGGGACAGGCGACTATGGCTACACCTTC. It yields the protein CASSPGTGDYGYTF. The rearrangement uses TRBV5-1 and TRBJ1-2; 8 nucleotides match TRBD1. Germline CDR1 reads SGHRS; CDR2 reads YFSETQ. The trim removed 4 bases at V and 3 bases at J, leaving 5 bases unmatched. This CDR3 is 14 amino acids long.